A selection of T cell receptor beta chains follows, all from one sample in a study of shared T cell receptors in the human thymus. Assay used: immunoSEQ multiplex PCR; TCRdb lists only in-frame clones, some missing. The profile covers more than 550,000 clones, with more than 70% appearing a single time and under 0.01% taken by the ten largest. This sample also belongs to another study, concerning human thymus T cells.

Sequenced: thymocytes. The receptor set was obtained from a boy under three years old with a congenital heart defect. Both conserved end residues are part of each CDR3. D genes are given only for firm matches. Clone size is stated in some rows and not others, as once, few, many or a class when expanded.

V gene,J gene,clone size,D gene,CDR3 DNA,CDR3 protein
TRBV27,TRBJ2-7,.,TRBD1,TGTGCCAGCGGACCTGACAGGGACGAGCAGTACTTC,CASGPDRDEQYF
TRBV12-5,TRBJ2-7,.,TRBD2,TGTGCTAGTGGCCAGACTAGCGGGAGCTACGAGCAGTACTTC,CASGQTSGSYEQYF
TRBV5-4,TRBJ1-2,.,TRBD1,TGTGCCAGCAGCTGGGACAGGGCCGAAAATGGCTACACCTTC,CASSWDRAENGYTF
TRBV5-4,TRBJ1-1,.,TRBD1,TGTGCCAGCAGCCTTCGGACAGGTCTGAACACTGAAGCTTTCTTT,CASSLRTGLNTEAFF
TRBV30,TRBJ2-3,.,.,TGTGCCTGGAGGTGCGCGGACACAGATACGCAGTATTTT,CAWRCADTDTQYF
TRBV29-1,TRBJ1-1,.,TRBD1,TGCAGCGTTGAAGATCCCGAAAGAACAGGACAGGGGATTGAAGCTTTCTTT,CSVEDPERTGQGIEAFF
TRBV7-6,TRBJ2-1,.,TRBD2,TGTGCCAGCGGTCCCAGGACTAGCAACAATGAGCAGTTCTTC,CASGPRTSNNEQFF
TRBV19,TRBJ2-7,.,.,TGTGCCAGTAGTATAGGTGGGCGGGCGTACGAGCAGTACTTC,CASSIGGRAYEQYF
TRBV5-4,TRBJ1-2,once,TRBD1,TGTGCCAGCAGCTTAGACAGGGAATTCTATGGCTACACCTTC,CASSLDREFYGYTF
TRBV6-6,TRBJ2-5,.,TRBD1,TGTGCCAGCAGTCAAATACAGGGGGCGGAGACCCAGTACTTC,CASSQIQGAETQYF
TRBV30,TRBJ1-1,.,.,TGTGCCTGGAGTGTGAAACGGTTCGAGGAAGTGCCCACTGAAGCTTTCTTT,CAWSVKRFEEVPTEAFF
TRBV4-1,TRBJ1-3,.,TRBD1,TGCGCCAGCAGCCGCCGGACAGGGGTCGGCAACACCATATATTTT,CASSRRTGVGNTIYF
TRBV2,TRBJ2-3,.,TRBD2,TGTGCCACCGGGGGGGGGTCAACAGATACGCAGTATTTT,CATGGGSTDTQYF
TRBV27,TRBJ2-7,.,TRBD2,TGTGCCAGCAGTTTATTAGTCGGGACTAGCGGGACCTACGAGCAGTACTTC,CASSLLVGTSGTYEQYF
TRBV4-1,TRBJ1-5,.,.,TGCGCCAGCAGCCAAGATGGGCAGGGCGGTCAGCCCCAGCATTTT,CASSQDGQGGQPQHF
TRBV28,TRBJ1-2,once,TRBD1,TGTGCCAGCAAGGAGGGGGCGCCGCGAGCTAACTATGGCTACACCTTC,CASKEGAPRANYGYTF
TRBV30,TRBJ1-5,.,.,TGTGCCTGGAGTGTTTGGGGGCAGGGCAATCAGCCCCAGCATTTT,CAWSVWGQGNQPQHF
TRBV30,TRBJ2-7,.,TRBD2,TGTGCCTGGAGTGTCCCATCAGTATCTGGACTAGCGGGGGGCAGTTCCTACGAGCAGTACTTC,CAWSVPSVSGLAGGSSYEQYF
TRBV30,TRBJ1-3,.,.,TGTGCCTGGAGTGTATCCGGTGACACCATATATTTT,CAWSVSGDTIYF
TRBV30,TRBJ1-4,.,.,TGTGCCTGGAGTGTACTCAGGGATTCAACTAATGAAAAACTGTTTTTT,CAWSVLRDSTNEKLFF
TRBV7-9,TRBJ1-3,.,.,TGTGCCAGCAGCTTAATTCAGGACTCTGGAAACACCATATATTTT,CASSLIQDSGNTIYF
TRBV6-1,TRBJ2-7,.,TRBD1,TGTGCCAGCAATGACAGGGTCAGTCCCCCCCTTCGGGAGCAGTACTTC,CASNDRVSPPLREQYF
TRBV2,TRBJ1-5,.,.,TGTGCCAGCAGTGAAGGGGAGGGTCGCAATCAGCCCCAGCATTTT,CASSEGEGRNQPQHF
TRBV4-3,TRBJ1-4,.,.,TGCGCCAGCAGCCCACAGGGTAATGAAAAACTGTTTTTT,CASSPQGNEKLFF
TRBV7-3,TRBJ2-7,once,TRBD1,TGTGCCAGCAGCTCGACCGGGACAGAAATGTACGAGCAGTACTTC,CASSSTGTEMYEQYF
TRBV5-1,TRBJ1-2,.,TRBD1,TGCGCCAGCAGCTTACGGGCCGGGACAGGGTGGAGCTATGGCTACACCTTC,CASSLRAGTGWSYGYTF
TRBV21-1,TRBJ1-4,once,.,TGTGCCAGCAGCAAACAGGGAACTAATGAAAAACTGTTTTTT,CASSKQGTNEKLFF
TRBV10-3,TRBJ1-6,.,.,TGTGCCATCGGTTCGTCCATTGTTGGGCGGGATAATTCACCCCTCCACTTT,CAIGSSIVGRDNSPLHF
TRBV7-9,TRBJ2-5,.,.,TGTGCCAGCAGCTCAAGGGGGTGGAAGACCCAGTACTTC,CASSSRGWKTQYF